Each of the 19 T cell receptor beta chains below was sequenced from the same sample in a study of cytomegalovirus exposure and HLA in healthy donors. With 60 Vbeta and 13 Jbeta primers, the PCR was carried out. The data were produced by immunoSEQ multiplex PCR, yet TCRdb's version contains in-frame clones alone and is incomplete. This table has some 140,000 clones, around 72% appearing once. The sequencing sample was made of PBMCs. Receptor source: a man in his forties or fifties in good health and CMV-seropositive.

The sample holds one count of this clone. The chain recombines TRBV19 with TRBJ2-5; TRBD1 matches at 11 bases. In germline, CDR1 is LNHDA, CDR2 SQIVND (reference sequence). After removal of 9 bases from V and 5 bases from J, the junction contained 11 bases not matched to a gene. This CDR3 comprises 15 residues. The CDR3 DNA reads as TGTGCCAGCCGGACAGGGGGCGCGCGGAAGGAGACCCAGTACTTC. Encoded protein: CASRTGGARKETQYF.

V usage is TRBV6-1 and J usage is TRBJ1-2; no clear D gene. V lost 3 bases and J lost 10, with 15 bases in between. CDR1 and CDR2 (germline): MNHNS, SASEGT. The CDR3 totals 13 residues. CDR3 DNA sequence: TGTGCCAGCAGTGACAGGCGATCTATGGACTACACCTTC. The encoded protein is CASSDRRSMDYTF.

The V call is TRBV5-1, the J call TRBJ2-7; 9 bases map to TRBD1. J gave up 2 bases and V 3 bases, and 3 bases lay outside the gene matches. Germline assignment: CDR1 SGHRS and CDR2 YFSETQ. CDR3 length: 14 amino acids. The CDR3 DNA is TGCGCCAGCAGCTCGGGACAGGGAGCCTACGAGCAGTACTTC. As protein: CASSSGQGAYEQYF.

The chain joins TRBV11-2 to TRBJ2-3, with D possibly matching TRBD2 (6 bases). V was cut by 1 base and J by 3 bases, with 8 bases left in between. The CDR3 totals 14 residues. Germline V gene lookup returns CDR1 SGHAT and CDR2 FQNNGV. The CDR3 nucleotides read TGTGCCAGCAGCTTAGCCCTAGCGACAGATACGCAGTATTTT. It translates to CASSLALATDTQYF. Variable domain in full (rest from reference TRBV11-2 and TRBJ2-3): EAGVAQSPRYKIIEKRQSVAFWCNPISGHATLYWYQQILGQGPKLLIQFQNNGVVDDSQLPKDRFSAERLKGVDSTLKIQPAKLEDSAVYLCASSLALATDTQYFGPGTRLTVL.

This chain joins TRBV6-1 and TRBJ1-1; TRBD1 might be the D (6 bases). The CDR3 is made up of 13 amino acids. Per the germline V gene, CDR1 is MNHNS and CDR2 is SASEGT. Between the trimmed V and J ends, which lost 8 bases and 3 bases, there was a span of 13 bases. The CDR3 region is CASGSGQYTEAFF. Written as DNA, the CDR3 is TGTGCCAGCGGTTCCGGACAGTACACTGAAGCTTTCTTT.

The chain employs TRBV6-5 and TRBJ1-6; maybe TRBD1 (5 bases). The germline V gene has CDR1 MNHEY and CDR2 SVGAGI. The V gene lost 5 bases and the J gene lost 7 bases, with 12 bases spanning the gap. The CDR3 spans 14 residues. CDR3 sequence (DNA): TGTGCCAGCAGTGTAAGGGGCCTCAATTCACCCCTCCACTTT. This codes for CASSVRGLNSPLHF.

The chain employs TRBV29-1 and TRBJ1-5; TRBD1 matches at 8 bases. The germline V gene encodes CDR1 SQVTM and CDR2 ANQGSEA. Trimming cost V 1 base and J 7 bases; bases outside gene matches: 6. The CDR3 contains 14 residues. CDR3: CSVEVQGVGQPQHF. The DNA of the CDR3 is TGCAGCGTTGAAGTACAGGGGGTAGGGCAGCCCCAGCATTTT. The full variable domain, completed using reference TRBV29-1 and TRBJ1-5, is SAVISQKPSRDICQRGTSLTIQCQVDSQVTMMFWYRQQPGQSLTLIATANQGSEATYESGFVIDKFPISRPNLTFSTLTVSNMSPEDSSIYLCSVEVQGVGQPQHFGDGTRLSIL.

V is TRBV7-2 and J is TRBJ2-1; 7 nucleotides align to TRBD2. The germline gives CDR1 SGHTA, CDR2 FQGNSA. V lost 3 bases and J lost 4; bases outside the gene matches: 9. The CDR3 sequence is 16 residues long. The CDR3 sequence is CASSLRSSGLYNEQFF. The CDR3 DNA sequence: TGTGCCAGCAGCTTGAGATCTAGCGGTCTATACAATGAGCAGTTCTTC.

The chain links TRBV7-8 to TRBJ1-5; the D is unclear. The CDR3 is 14 residues long. V was shortened by 0 bases and J by 5 bases, with 8 bases between the two germline ends. The germline CDR1 and CDR2 sequences are SGHVS and FQNEAQ. The DNA for the CDR3 is TGTGCCAGCAGCTTAGCGCGGAGGTATCAGCCCCAGCATTTT. Its protein is CASSLARRYQPQHF.

This chain connects TRBV2 to TRBJ2-5; 12 nucleotides line up with TRBD2. There are 16 residues in the CDR3. The germline gives CDR1 SNHLY, CDR2 FYNNEI. After removal of 6 bases from V and 5 bases from J, the junction contained 10 bases not matched to a gene. CDR3 DNA sequence: TGTGCCAGCAGCGCCAGACTAGCGGGGGTCCGGGAGACCCAGTACTTC. Encoded protein: CASSARLAGVRETQYF.

CDR3 amino acids: CASSPARGATEAFF. The CDR3 nucleotides read TGTGCCAGCAGCCCCGCACGCGGAGCGACTGAAGCTTTCTTT. The chain joins TRBV11-2 to TRBJ1-1; the D is unclear. Germline values: CDR1 SGHAT, CDR2 FQNNGV. The V end lost 5 bases, the J end lost 5 bases, and 15 bases lay between the germline ends. This CDR3 has 14 amino acids.

This chain uses TRBV14 with TRBJ1-1; D possibly corresponds to TRBD1 (6 bases). Germline V gene data show CDR1 as SGHDN and CDR2 as FVKESK. Trimming took 6 bases from V and 0 from J, leaving 8 bases between them. This CDR3 contains 13 residues. The chain's CDR3 is CASSTGLNTEAFF. CDR3 DNA: TGTGCCAGCAGTACAGGGCTGAACACTGAAGCTTTCTTT.

This clone turned up a few times. The chain joins TRBV19 to TRBJ1-1; no clear D. Deletions cut 5 bases from V and 0 bases from J, with 7 bases between. The CDR3 contains 13 residues. Germline V lookup: CDR1 LNHDA, CDR2 SQIVND (reference sequence). The DNA for the CDR3 is TGTGCCAGTAGTTACCAGTTGAACACTGAAGCTTTCTTT. This codes for CASSYQLNTEAFF.

CDR3 in DNA: TGTGCCAGCAGCGTTGGGACAGGGGATTCCTACGAGCAGTACTTC. Its translation is CASSVGTGDSYEQYF. The chain combines TRBV9 with TRBJ2-7; 10 bases align to TRBD1. Germline values: CDR1 SGDLS, CDR2 YYNGEE. V shed 2 bases and J 1 base; nucleotides not matched to a gene: 3. The CDR3 contains 15 residues.

This rearrangement joins TRBV18 to TRBJ1-1; 7 bases agree with TRBD1. Trimming removed 5 bases from V and 3 bases from J; junction bases left unmatched: 6. Germline-derived CDR1 and CDR2 are KGHSH and LQKENI. CDR3 length: 14 residues. CDR3: CASSASRGDTEAFF. In DNA form, the CDR3 reads TGTGCCAGCTCAGCATCCAGGGGGGACACTGAAGCTTTCTTT.

The rearrangement links TRBV11-2 to TRBJ2-7; D may be TRBD2 (5 bases). V gave up 5 bases and J gave up 6 bases, with 11 bases separating them. This CDR3 is 12 amino acids long. Germline V gene data show CDR1 as SGHAT and CDR2 as FQNNGV. As DNA, the CDR3 is TGTGCCAGCAGCCAGTCGGGGTCCGAGCAGTACTTC. Encoded protein: CASSQSGSEQYF.

This rearrangement joins TRBV11-2 to TRBJ1-2; D ambiguous. CDR1 and CDR2 (germline): SGHAT, FQNNGV. The V end lost 5 bases, the J end lost 0 bases, and 16 bases lay between the germline ends. The CDR3 has 16 residues. CDR3 DNA: TGTGCCAGCAGCCCACGCGCGGGCGTTTCTAACTATGGCTACACCTTC. As protein: CASSPRAGVSNYGYTF.

This sequence joins TRBV29-1 and TRBJ1-1, with TRBD1 as a possible D gene (5 bases). The CDR3 loop spans 15 amino acids. From germline, CDR1 is SQVTM and CDR2 ANQGSEA. Between the trimmed V and J ends, which lost 7 bases and 5 bases, there was a span of 23 bases. The CDR3 bases are TGCAGCGCCCCTAAGGGGCAGACCCTCAAAACTGAAGCTTTCTTT. Protein sequence: CSAPKGQTLKTEAFF.

The chain has TRBV7-2 and TRBJ1-4; no firm D call. V lost 5 bases to trimming and J lost 8 bases, with 18 bases between them. Germline V CDR1 and CDR2: SGHTA, FQGNSA. The CDR3 is made up of 15 amino acids. The CDR3 DNA reads TGTGCCAGCAGCCCCCAACTGGGTGGAGGGGAAAAACTGTTTTTT. Protein product: CASSPQLGGGEKLFF.